These 17 T cell receptor beta chains came from one sample sequenced in a study of T cell responses to AZD1222 COVID-19 vaccine. Repertoires were generated with immunoSEQ multiplex PCR, while TCRdb's copy carries only in-frame clones and drops some. Of 95,000 to 150,000 clones in the sample, 80% to 90% were seen once. The material sequenced was peripheral blood, taken on day 0 of AZD1222 vaccination. The receptors stem from an adult in good health.

The chain carries TRBV7-9 and TRBJ2-3; D remains unclear. This CDR3 is 13 amino acids long. In germline, CDR1 is SEHNR, CDR2 FQNEAQ (reference sequence). V lost 4 bases to trimming and J lost 2 bases, with 7 bases between them. CDR3 residues: CASSSPNTDTQYF. CDR3 sequence (DNA): TGTGCCAGCAGCTCGCCCAACACAGATACGCAGTATTTT. The variable domain in full, completed from reference TRBV7-9 and TRBJ2-3, reads DTGVSQNPRHKITKRGQNVTFRCDPISEHNRLYWYRQTLGQGPEFLTYFQNEAQLEKSRLLSDRFSAERPKGSFSTLEIQRTEQGDSAMYLCASSSPNTDTQYFGPGTRLTVL.

V gene TRBV4-3 combines with J gene TRBJ1-4; 7 bases are a match to TRBD1. V shed 0 bases, J shed 8 bases, and the junction held 9 bases outside the gene matches. Germline CDR1 and CDR2: LGHNA and YSLEER. The CDR3 totals 16 residues. CDR3 nucleotide sequence: TGCGCCAGCAGCCAAGAGGAGACAGGGATGGAAGAAAAACTGTTTTTT. It yields the protein CASSQEETGMEEKLFF.

The chain links TRBV4-2 to TRBJ1-1; a possible D gene is TRBD1 (6 bases). Germline CDR1 and CDR2: LGHNA and YNFKEQ. V was cut by 4 bases and J by 5 bases, with 8 bases left in between. The CDR3 totals 12 residues. CDR3 DNA sequence: TGTGCCAGCAGCCCTGGACAGACTGAAGCTTTCTTT. Translation: CASSPGQTEAFF.

The V and J genes are TRBV10-3 and TRBJ2-7; TRBD1 or TRBD2 may be the D gene (5 bases each). The germline V gene encodes CDR1 ENHRY and CDR2 SYGVKD. V shed 6 bases and J shed 5 bases, with 20 bases lying between them. The CDR3 is 15 amino acids. CDR3 residues: CAISPGTGKVDEQYF. CDR3 DNA sequence: TGTGCCATCAGCCCCGGGACGGGGAAAGTGGACGAGCAGTACTTC.

The rearrangement links TRBV18 to TRBJ2-7, with a weak D call TRBD2 (5 bases). There are 15 residues in the CDR3. The V and J ends lost 1 base and 5 bases respectively, with 15 bases between them. Germline V gene data show CDR1 as KGHSH and CDR2 as LQKENI. The CDR3, as DNA: TGTGCCAGCTCACCACGCAAGGAGGCTCCCAACGAGCAGTACTTC. Translation gives CASSPRKEAPNEQYF.

This chain connects TRBV7-9 to TRBJ2-7, with D tentatively TRBD1 (5 bases). CDR1 is SEHNR and CDR2 is FQNEAQ in the germline V gene (reference sequence). The CDR3 extends over 13 amino acids. Between the trimmed V and J ends, which lost 7 bases and 3 bases, there was a span of 13 bases. This CDR3 reads CASTPQGRYEQYF. DNA for the CDR3: TGTGCCAGCACCCCGCAGGGTCGCTACGAGCAGTACTTC.

The rearrangement uses TRBV28 and TRBJ1-1; D remains unclear. Germline-derived CDR1 and CDR2 are MDHEN and SYDVKM. The CDR3 is 15 amino acids. V dropped 0 bases and J dropped 5 bases, with 13 bases sitting between them. CDR3: CASSLWLPQSTEAFF. The CDR3 nucleotides are TGTGCCAGCAGTTTATGGCTCCCGCAGAGTACTGAAGCTTTCTTT.

The gene calls are TRBV18 and TRBJ2-2; 7 bases agree with TRBD1. V shed 9 bases, J shed 0 bases, and the junction held 7 bases outside the gene matches. Germline CDR1 reads KGHSH; CDR2 reads LQKENI. The CDR3 runs to 15 residues. The CDR3 region is CARPRDRTNTGELFF. For the CDR3, the DNA is TGTGCCAGGCCTAGGGACAGAACGAACACCGGGGAGCTGTTTTTT.

This chain uses TRBV28 with TRBJ2-5; TRBD2 is a possible D gene (7 bases). The CDR3 totals 15 residues. V gave up 4 bases and J gave up 3 bases, with 15 bases separating them. Germline V lookup: CDR1 MDHEN, CDR2 SYDVKM. The CDR3 bases are TGTGCCAGCAGTTCATTGAGGGGGGGGGAAGAGACCCAGTACTTC. Translating it yields CASSSLRGGEETQYF.

V is TRBV7-2 and J is TRBJ2-5, with unresolved D. Germline values: CDR1 SGHTA, CDR2 FQGNSA. V was shortened by 5 bases and J by 5 bases, with 12 bases between the two germline ends. The CDR3 is 13 amino acids. The CDR3 DNA reads as TGTGCCAGCAGCACCCCCGGGTTGGAGACCCAGTACTTC. Protein product: CASSTPGLETQYF.

CDR3 nucleotide sequence: TGTGCCAGTGGGTCGTTCGGAAGGGGGTCCTACAATGAGCAGTTCTTC. Its translation is CASGSFGRGSYNEQFF. The chain recombines TRBV19 with TRBJ2-1; the D gene is possibly TRBD1 (6 bases). V shed 8 bases and J shed 1 base, with 18 bases lying between them. Per the germline V gene, CDR1 is LNHDA and CDR2 is SQIVND (reference sequence). The CDR3 sequence is 16 residues long. The complete variable domain, with remaining parts taken from reference TRBV19 and TRBJ2-1, reads DGGITQSPKYLFRKEGQNVTLSCEQNLNHDAMYWYRQDPGQGLRLIYYSQIVNDFQKGDIAEGYSVSREKKESFPLTVTSAQKNPTAFYLCASGSFGRGSYNEQFFGPGTRLTVL.

The chain uses TRBV29-1 and TRBJ1-1; D ambiguous. Germline V gene lookup returns CDR1 SQVTM and CDR2 ANQGSEA. This CDR3 is built from 10 residues. Trimming removed 4 bases at V and 7 bases at J, with 7 bases between. The CDR3 protein is CSVGWGEAFF. CDR3 DNA: TGCAGCGTTGGGTGGGGTGAAGCTTTCTTT.

The rearrangement links TRBV6-5 to TRBJ2-5; possible D gene TRBD1, 6 bases. CDR1 is MNHEY and CDR2 is SVGAGI in the germline V gene. CDR3 length equals 14 residues. Trimming took 7 bases from V and 4 from J, leaving 16 bases between them. The CDR3 DNA reads as TGTGCCAGCAATTCAGGGGAAGGTCGAGAGACCCAGTACTTC. Protein: CASNSGEGRETQYF.

This clone was seen a few times. The J gene is TRBJ2-7, the V gene TRBV21-1; the table's D gene call, TRBD1, was not cross checked with the DNA. TRBV21-1 is reported as a pseudogene. The CDR3 loop spans 15 amino acids. For the CDR3, the DNA is TGTGCCAGCAGCCCAGACCCCGGACAGCTATACGAGCAGTACTTC. Its translation: CASSPDPGQLYEQYF.

V and J are TRBV5-1 and TRBJ1-6, with D unclear. There are 12 residues in the CDR3. Trimming cost V 3 bases and J 9 bases, with 7 bases left between them. Germline V gene lookup returns CDR1 SGHRS and CDR2 YFSETQ. The CDR3 coding sequence is TGCGCCAGCAGCTCCGATACTTCACCCCTCCACTTT. It encodes CASSSDTSPLHF.

The J gene is TRBJ1-1, the V gene TRBV2, with TRBD1 matching over 7 bases. Trimming removed 6 bases from V and 1 base from J; junction bases left unmatched: 8. The CDR3 contains 15 residues. Germline CDR1 and CDR2: SNHLY and FYNNEI. The chain's CDR3 is CASSSMTGSNTEAFF. In nucleotides, the CDR3 is TGTGCCAGCAGCTCTATGACAGGGTCGAACACTGAAGCTTTCTTT.

The rearrangement uses TRBV19 and TRBJ2-3; 7 bases agree with TRBD1. The V and J ends lost 3 bases and 5 bases, in that order; junction bases with no gene match: 11. The CDR3 runs 16 residues. Germline CDR1 and CDR2: LNHDA and SQIVND (reference sequence). The CDR3 nucleotides are TGTGCCAGTAGTATGACAGGGCTCCCTGGGGAAGATACGCAGTATTTT. It is translated as CASSMTGLPGEDTQYF.